A selection of T cell receptor beta chains follows, all from one sample in a study of vaccination and CD4 T cells after COVID-19. Their antigen targets remain unknown. TCRdb re-called the PCR reads with MiXCR, one entry per CDR3 protein. Of roughly 12,000 distinct CDR3 sequences in the sample, roughly 31% were seen once. Sequenced material: CD4+ T cells from blood, cultured in vitro, taken before SARS-CoV-2 vaccination. The receptors originated from a human donor who received a COVID-19 vaccine. The CDR3 runs from the conserved cysteine through the conserved F or W. The D gene is left open where the match is weak. For some rows the clone size is stated as once, few or many, or as a class when expanded; others skip it.

j_call v_call clone_size d_call cdr3_aa cdr3_nt
TRBJ2-7 TRBV6-1 NA NA CASSETTGADEQYF TGTGCCAGCAGTGAAACTACTGGAGCGGACGAGCAGTACTTC
TRBJ2-7 TRBV10-3 NA NA CASPKGLSTYEQYF TGTGCCTCCCCTAAAGGCCTTTCTACCTACGAGCAGTACTTC
TRBJ1-2 TRBV28 NA NA CASSLMRGGYTF TGTGCCAGCAGTTTAATGCGGGGTGGCTACACCTTC
TRBJ1-4 TRBV30 NA TRBD1 CAWSTRQGPEKLFF TGTGCCTGGAGTACCAGACAGGGCCCCGAAAAACTGTTTTTT
TRBJ2-1 TRBV2 NA NA CASRQGGVYNEQFF TGTGCCAGCAGGCAGGGCGGTGTCTACAATGAGCAGTTCTTC
TRBJ1-2 TRBV7-9 NA TRBD1 CAGSPSGQERIYGYTF TGTGCCGGCAGCCCATCAGGACAGGAGAGAATCTATGGCTACACCTTC
TRBJ2-5 TRBV11-2 NA NA CASSLSTGQATYKRGQYF TGTGCCAGCAGCTTATCTACGGGCCAGGCGACCTATAAGAGAGGCCAGTACTTC
TRBJ1-2 TRBV20-1 few NA CSARDLRSGYTF TGCAGTGCTAGAGATCTCAGGAGTGGCTACACCTTC
TRBJ1-5 TRBV7-9 few TRBD1 CASSLRPGTGMHF TGTGCCAGCAGTCTTAGACCCGGGACAGGGATGCATTTT
TRBJ2-1 TRBV20-1 NA TRBD2 CSARDETSGGTNEQFF TGCAGTGCTAGAGATGAGACTAGCGGGGGGACCAATGAGCAGTTCTTC
TRBJ1-2 TRBV6-1 few NA CASSHLGSRDGYTF TGTGCCAGCAGTCACCTGGGGTCAAGGGATGGCTACACCTTC